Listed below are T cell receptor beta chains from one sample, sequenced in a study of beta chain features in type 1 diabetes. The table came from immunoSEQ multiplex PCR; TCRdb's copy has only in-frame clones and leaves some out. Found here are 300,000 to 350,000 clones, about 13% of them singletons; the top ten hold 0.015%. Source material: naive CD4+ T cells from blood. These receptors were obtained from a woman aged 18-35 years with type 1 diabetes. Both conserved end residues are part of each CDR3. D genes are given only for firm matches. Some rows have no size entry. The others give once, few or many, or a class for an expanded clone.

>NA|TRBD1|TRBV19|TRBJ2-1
TGTGCCAGTAGTACCTCCGACAGGGGACCCTACAATGAGCAGTTCTTC
CASSTSDRGPYNEQFF
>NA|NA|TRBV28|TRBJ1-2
TGTGCCAGCAGTGCATTACAATCTGCCTACACCTTC
CASSALQSAYTF
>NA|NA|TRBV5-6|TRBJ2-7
TGTGCCAGCAGCTTGGCCCCCCAGACCTACGAGCAGTACTTC
CASSLAPQTYEQYF
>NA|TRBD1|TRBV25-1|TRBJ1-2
TGTGCCAGCAGTGATTCCCCGACAGGGTATGGCTACACCTTC
CASSDSPTGYGYTF
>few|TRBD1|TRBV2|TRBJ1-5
TGTGCCAGCGGGGGACAGGTAAATCAGCCCCAGCATTTT
CASGGQVNQPQHF
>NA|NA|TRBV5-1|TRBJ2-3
TGCGCCAGCAGCTTGGCCCCCCCGAGCGTGAATACGCAGTATTTT
CASSLAPPSVNTQYF
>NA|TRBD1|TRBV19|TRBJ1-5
TGTGCCAGTAGTAGGGGACAGGGGGCGGGCAATCAGCCCCAGCATTTT
CASSRGQGAGNQPQHF
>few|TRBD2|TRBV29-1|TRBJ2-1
TGCAGCTCAACCTTGGGGGGGTTTTACAATGAGCAGTTCTTC
CSSTLGGFYNEQFF
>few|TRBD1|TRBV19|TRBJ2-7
TGTGCCAGTAGTATTGAAACAGGGGGATCCTACGAGCAGTACTTC
CASSIETGGSYEQYF
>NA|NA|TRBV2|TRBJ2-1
TGTGCCAGCAGGGAACTAGGCAATGAGCAGTTCTTC
CASRELGNEQFF
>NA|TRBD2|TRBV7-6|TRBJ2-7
TGTGCCAGCAGCCCCGGGACTAGCGGGATAAGGGGCGAGCAGTACTTC
CASSPGTSGIRGEQYF
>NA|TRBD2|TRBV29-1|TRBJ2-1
TGCAGCGTTGAACAGCTGGGGGGGGGTAGGTACAATGAGCAGTTCTTC
CSVEQLGGGRYNEQFF
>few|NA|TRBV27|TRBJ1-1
TGTGCCAGCAGTCCGGCAGGATCCGCAGCTTTCTTT
CASSPAGSAAFF
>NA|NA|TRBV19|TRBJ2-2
TGTGCCAGTAGCCCGGGACACGAAAACACCGGGGAGCTGTTTTTT
CASSPGHENTGELFF
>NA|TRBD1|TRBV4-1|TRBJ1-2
TGCGCCAGCAGCCTGGGACAGGGTTTCGGTGGCTACACCTTC
CASSLGQGFGGYTF
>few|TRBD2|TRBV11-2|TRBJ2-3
TGTGCCAGCAGCCCCAGACTAGCGGGAAACTTCACAGATACGCAGTATTTT
CASSPRLAGNFTDTQYF
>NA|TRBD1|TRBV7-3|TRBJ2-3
TGTGCCAGCAGCCGCCGGACAGGGAGAGAGACAGATACGCAGTATTTT
CASSRRTGRETDTQYF
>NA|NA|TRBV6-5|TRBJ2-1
TGTGCCGCGCCCTGGGCACCATACAATGAGCAGTTCTTC
CAAPWAPYNEQFF
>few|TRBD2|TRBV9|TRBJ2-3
TGTGCCAGCAGCGGGCCGGGACTAGTGGGAGATACGCAGTATTTT
CASSGPGLVGDTQYF
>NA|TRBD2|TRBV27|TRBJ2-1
TGTGCCAGCAGTTTTAAGGCGGGAGCATACAATGAGCAGTTCTTC
CASSFKAGAYNEQFF
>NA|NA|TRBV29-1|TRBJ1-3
TGCAGCGTTAGGCAGGGGAACACCATATATTTT
CSVRQGNTIYF
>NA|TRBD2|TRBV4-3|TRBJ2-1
TGCGCCAGCAGCCACCTCGGGACTAGCGGCTACAATGAGCAGTTCTTC
CASSHLGTSGYNEQFF
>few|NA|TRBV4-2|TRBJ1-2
TGTGCCAGCAGCCCCCGTACCCTGACAGGAATTTATGGCTACACCTTC
CASSPRTLTGIYGYTF
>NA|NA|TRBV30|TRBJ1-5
TGTGCCTGCCAAGGCACAGGACGATATAGCAATCAGCCCCAGCATTTT
CACQGTGRYSNQPQHF
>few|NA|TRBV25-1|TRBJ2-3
TGTGCCAGCAGTACCCCTTCAGGCAGCACAGATACGCAGTATTTT
CASSTPSGSTDTQYF
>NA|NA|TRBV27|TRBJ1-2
TGTGCCAGCACCAAAAATCAGGGGACGACTCAGGGTTGGTATGGCTACACCTTC
CASTKNQGTTQGWYGYTF
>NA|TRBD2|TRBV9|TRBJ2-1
TGTGCCAGCAGCGTTGGTAGCGGGAGCTCCTACAATGAGCAGTTCTTC
CASSVGSGSSYNEQFF
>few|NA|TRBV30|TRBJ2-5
TGTGCCTGGAGGAGTGACAGGAGGGAGACCCAGTACTTC
CAWRSDRRETQYF
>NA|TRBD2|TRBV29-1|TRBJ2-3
TGCAGCGTTGTACTTTTTAGGCTAGCGGGTACAGATACGCAGTATTTT
CSVVLFRLAGTDTQYF
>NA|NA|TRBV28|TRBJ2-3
TGTGCCAGCAGTGCGGACACTGGCACAGATACGCAGTATTTT
CASSADTGTDTQYF
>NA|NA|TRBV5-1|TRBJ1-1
TGCGCCAGCAGGAGACTCTTGAACACTGAAGCTTTCTTT
CASRRLLNTEAFF
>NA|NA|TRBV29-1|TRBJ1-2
TGCAGCGGGTACCACAGGGAAAGTCTGTATCACACCTTC
CSGYHRESLYHTF
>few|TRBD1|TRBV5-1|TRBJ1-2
TGCGCCAGCAGCTTGTCAGGGGGCGCGAATGGCTACACCTTC
CASSLSGGANGYTF
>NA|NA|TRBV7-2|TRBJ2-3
TGTGCCAGCAGCTTCAGGGGCGCCGGATCAGATACGCAGTATTTT
CASSFRGAGSDTQYF
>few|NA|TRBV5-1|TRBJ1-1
TGCGCCAGCAGCTTCCTCGACAGGAACACTGAAGCTTTCTTT
CASSFLDRNTEAFF
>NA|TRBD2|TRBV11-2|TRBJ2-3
TGTGCCAGCAGCCTCAGGACTAGCCCCCTCCTAACTAGCACAGATACGCAGTATTTT
CASSLRTSPLLTSTDTQYF
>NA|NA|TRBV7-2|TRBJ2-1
TGTGCCAGCAGCTTCAGGGGGAGGAATGAGCAGTTCTTC
CASSFRGRNEQFF
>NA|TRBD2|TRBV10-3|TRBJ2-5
TGTGCCATCAGTGTAGGGACTAGCGGAACGCAAGAGACCCAGTACTTC
CAISVGTSGTQETQYF
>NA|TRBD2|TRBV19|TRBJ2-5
TGTGCCAGTGGGGGGGGATTGGAGACCCAGTACTTC
CASGGGLETQYF
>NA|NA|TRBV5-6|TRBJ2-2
TGTGCCAGCAGCTTGGGTTTGTCAGATTTGACCGGGGAGCTGTTTTTT
CASSLGLSDLTGELFF
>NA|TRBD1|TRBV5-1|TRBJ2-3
TGCGCCAGCAGCCCCTGGGACAGAGAGACCACAGATACGCAGTATTTT
CASSPWDRETTDTQYF
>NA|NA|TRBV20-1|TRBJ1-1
TGCAGTGCGCCCCGGGGGACTGAAGCTTTCTTT
CSAPRGTEAFF
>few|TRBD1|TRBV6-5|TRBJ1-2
TGTGCCAGCAGTTACTCGGGACAGGGAGGGTACTATGGCTACACCTTC
CASSYSGQGGYYGYTF